This entry is about one TCR beta chain. These data belong to a study of blood T cell repertoires in COVID-19. Per the study methods: Estimation of nucleated cell counts was performed using reference gene primer amplification. Clones were sequenced by immunoSEQ multiplex PCR, and TCRdb holds only the in-frame ones, with some missing. V and J calls and clone size are as listed in that table; D and trimming were resolved from the DNA. The table has 250,000 to 350,000 clones, more than 75% seen once. Germline-derived CDR1 and CDR2 are SEHNR and FQNEAQ (reference sequence). The CDR3 is made up of 14 amino acids. Trimming cost V 10 bases and J 4 bases; bases outside gene matches: 4. The recovered donors of Cohort 3 showed two negative PCRs, clearance, or symptom resolution.

This clonotype originated in a woman aged 25-40 years who had recovered from COVID-19. The sample comprised PBMCs or T cells enriched from blood (not recorded which). V is TRBV7-9 and J is TRBJ2-1, with 13 bases matching TRBD2. The CDR3 loop is CATRTSGGYNEQFF. CDR3 in DNA: TGTGCCACCCGGACTAGCGGGGGATACAATGAGCAGTTCTTC.